These 21 T cell receptor beta chains share one sample of origin, sequenced in a study of blood T cell repertoires in COVID-19. The method was immunoSEQ multiplex PCR; TCRdb's version includes in-frame clones alone and lacks a portion of them. The sample yields 500,000 to 600,000 clones, 85% to 90% seen once. Sequenced sample: peripheral blood. The receptors were gathered from a woman in her forties or fifties with COVID-19, enrolled during active disease.

The chain employs TRBV7-3 and TRBJ1-2; 10 bases align to TRBD1. This CDR3 spans 15 amino acids. Per the germline V gene, CDR1 is SGHTA and CDR2 is FQGTGA. V shed 6 bases, J shed 6 bases, and the junction held 10 bases outside the gene matches. The CDR3 DNA sequence: TGTGCCAGCAGGGACTGGGACAGGGGAGAAGATGGCTACACCTTC. Amino acids: CASRDWDRGEDGYTF.

This chain connects TRBV10-1 to TRBJ1-2; D uncertain. CDR3 length: 13 amino acids. V lost 0 bases to trimming and J lost 4 bases, with 6 bases between them. CDR1 and CDR2 (germline): WNHNN, SYGVQD (reference sequence). The CDR3 is CASSESRGYGYTF. The CDR3 DNA sequence: TGCGCCAGCAGTGAGTCACGGGGCTATGGCTACACCTTC.

V is TRBV6-5 and J is TRBJ2-7, with a possible D match to TRBD2 (5 bases). The CDR3 length is 13 residues. V shed 6 bases and J shed 3 bases, with 12 bases lying between them. CDR1 and CDR2 from the germline V gene are MNHEY and SVGAGI. This CDR3 reads CASSPGIDYEQYF. In DNA, the CDR3 is TGTGCCAGCAGCCCGGGGATCGACTACGAGCAGTACTTC.

V gene TRBV6-6 combines with J gene TRBJ1-1; D might be TRBD1 (5 bases). The germline CDR1 and CDR2 sequences are MNHNY and SVGAGI (reference sequence). V lost 1 base to trimming and J lost 3 bases, with 9 bases between them. CDR3 length equals 14 residues. CDR3 loop: CASSYWGRDTEAFF. The CDR3 coding sequence is TGTGCCAGCAGTTACTGGGGGAGGGACACTGAAGCTTTCTTT.

The count of this clone is one. The rearrangement joins TRBV28 to TRBJ1-1; no clear D. From germline, CDR1 is MDHEN and CDR2 SYDVKM. V was trimmed by 2 bases and J by 4 bases, leaving 8 bases between them. This CDR3 is 13 amino acids long. The CDR3 reads CASSLRRLTEAFF. The CDR3 DNA reads as TGTGCCAGCAGTTTAAGGCGGCTCACTGAAGCTTTCTTT. The variable domain in full, completed from reference TRBV28 and TRBJ1-1, reads DVKVTQSSRYLVKRTGEKVFLECVQDMDHENMFWYRQDPGLGLRLIYFSYDVKMKEKGDIPEGYSVSREKKERFSLILESASTNQTSMYLCASSLRRLTEAFFGQGTRLTVV.

The V call is TRBV5-1, the J call TRBJ2-7, with 15 bases fitting TRBD2. The CDR3 loop spans 18 amino acids. Germline CDR1 and CDR2: SGHRS and YFSETQ. V was pared by 0 bases and J by 4 bases, with 8 bases of the junction left unmatched. Written as DNA, the CDR3 is TGCGCCAGCAGCTTGGGGACTAGCGGGGGGGCCATTACTTACGAGCAGTACTTC. Its protein is CASSLGTSGGAITYEQYF.

The rearrangement links TRBV10-1 to TRBJ2-3; 11 bases match TRBD1. The CDR3 is 15 amino acids. Germline-derived CDR1 and CDR2 are WNHNN and SYGVQD (reference sequence). V shed 4 bases and J 4 bases; nucleotides not matched to a gene: 4. The CDR3 protein is CASSGGGQGADTQYF. CDR3 in DNA: TGCGCCAGCAGTGGGGGGGGACAGGGGGCAGATACGCAGTATTTT.

The rearrangement joins TRBV9 to TRBJ1-5; D might be TRBD1 (6 bases). Trimming pared 3 bases from V and 7 bases from J, leaving 17 bases between. This CDR3 region has 15 residues. Germline assignment: CDR1 SGDLS and CDR2 YYNGEE. DNA for the CDR3: TGTGCCAGCAGCGCATCGTCACAGGGAGAACAGCCCCAGCATTTT. Translated, it gives CASSASSQGEQPQHF.

This sequence joins TRBV15 and TRBJ1-1; D call uncertain. This CDR3 region has 17 residues. Germline-derived CDR1 and CDR2 are LNHNV and YYDKDF (reference sequence). Trimming removed 3 bases from V and 2 bases from J, with 19 bases in between. The CDR3 is CATSRAVLALGNTEAFF. CDR3 in DNA: TGTGCCACCAGCAGGGCAGTTCTAGCCCTCGGAAACACTGAAGCTTTCTTT.

The gene calls are TRBV6-4 and TRBJ1-6; 7 bases agree with TRBD1. This CDR3 spans 16 amino acids. Germline-derived CDR1 and CDR2 are MRHNA and SNTAGT. V dropped 7 bases and J dropped 6; count of bases not matched to a gene: 12. The CDR3 DNA sequence: TGTGCCAGCATCCTGACAGGGAGAAGACGTAATTCACCCCTCCACTTT. Translating it yields CASILTGRRRNSPLHF.

The V gene is TRBV5-4, the J gene TRBJ2-7, with 11 bases matching TRBD1. J gave up 2 bases and V 4 bases, and 14 bases lay outside the gene matches. CDR3 size: 18 residues. In germline, CDR1 is SGHNT, CDR2 YYREEE (reference sequence). The CDR3 reads CASSSPDRGRGRTYEQYF. The CDR3, as DNA: TGTGCCAGCAGCAGCCCGGACAGGGGGCGCGGACGCACCTACGAGCAGTACTTC.

V is TRBV6-5 and J is TRBJ2-7, with 10 bases matching TRBD1. In germline, CDR1 is MNHEY, CDR2 SVGAGI. The CDR3 length is 14 residues. Trimming cost V 6 bases and J 7 bases; bases outside gene matches: 9. CDR3 sequence: CASRGGQGPKEQYF. CDR3 nucleotides: TGTGCCAGCAGGGGGGGACAGGGGCCGAAAGAGCAGTACTTC.

The sample holds one count of this clone. The CDR3, as DNA: TGTGCCAGCAGCCCAACCGGGACAGGGATAGATACGCAGTATTTT. Amino acids: CASSPTGTGIDTQYF. The chain couples TRBV7-3 to TRBJ2-3; 9 bases fit TRBD1. The CDR3 extends over 15 amino acids. Trimming took 5 bases from V and 5 from J; bases not matched to a gene: 8. Germline V gene sequence: CDR1 SGHTA, CDR2 FQGTGA.

V is TRBV10-1 and J is TRBJ1-3, with D hard to call. Germline V CDR1 and CDR2: WNHNN, SYGVQD (reference sequence). Trimming pared 8 bases from V and 2 bases from J, leaving 7 bases between. There are 12 residues in the CDR3. The CDR3 spells CASRTAGNTIYF. The CDR3 nucleotides are TGCGCCAGCCGGACTGCTGGAAACACCATATATTTT.

This chain joins TRBV6-4 and TRBJ2-2; maybe TRBD1 (6 bases). The V end was cut by 5 bases, the J end by 2 bases, with 9 bases between. The CDR3 extends over 14 amino acids. Germline CDR1 MRHNA, CDR2 SNTAGT. The CDR3 loop reads CASSQGTNTGELFF. The CDR3 DNA reads TGTGCCAGCAGTCAGGGGACAAACACCGGGGAGCTGTTTTTT.

This chain joins TRBV7-9 and TRBJ1-4; 7 positions match TRBD1. There are 15 residues in the CDR3. Trimming removed 5 bases from V and 3 bases from J; junction bases left unmatched: 6. Germline V lookup: CDR1 SEHNR, CDR2 FQNEAQ (reference sequence). CDR3 protein: CASSDSGTANEKLFF. The CDR3 nucleotides are TGTGCCAGCAGCGATTCCGGGACAGCTAATGAAAAACTGTTTTTT.

V usage is TRBV28 and J usage is TRBJ1-2; 8 nucleotides match TRBD1. V was pared by 4 bases and J by 7 bases, with 2 bases of the junction left unmatched. The CDR3 covers 12 residues. Germline V gene sequence: CDR1 MDHEN, CDR2 SYDVKM. CDR3 loop: CASSSDRVGYTF. CDR3 nucleotides: TGTGCCAGCAGTTCGGACAGGGTTGGCTACACCTTC.

A remark on this clone: In the same sample, other DNA sequences code for this CDR3. The CDR3 region is CASSMGQGPYEQYF. Here the CDR3 DNA reads TGTGCCAGTAGTATGGGACAGGGGCCCTACGAGCAGTACTTC. V usage is TRBV19 and J usage is TRBJ2-7; TRBD1 agrees at 10 bases. J lost 2 bases, V lost 3 bases, and 1 base had no gene match. Germline V CDR1 and CDR2: LNHDA, SQIVND (reference sequence). The length of the CDR3 is 14 residues.

This clone occurred a few times. The chain employs TRBV10-2 and TRBJ2-7; 7 bases are shared with TRBD1. Germline CDR1 WSHSY, CDR2 SAAADI. The CDR3 loop spans 13 amino acids. V shed 7 bases and J 6 bases; nucleotides not matched to a gene: 9. The CDR3 nucleotides are TGCGCCAGCACCTTGGACAGGCTCTCCGAGCAGTACTTC. Its protein product is CASTLDRLSEQYF.

In its sample, this clone was seen once. The chain couples TRBV5-1 to TRBJ1-2, with D hard to call. With 6 bases removed from V and 4 bases from J, the gap between germline ends came to 13 bases. This CDR3 region has 13 residues. Per germline, CDR1 SGHRS and CDR2 YFSETQ. The CDR3 sequence: CASTTPGLYGYTF. CDR3 nucleotide sequence: TGCGCCAGCACGACCCCAGGCCTCTATGGCTACACCTTC.

This sequence joins TRBV6-5 and TRBJ2-7; possible D gene TRBD2, 8 bases. CDR1 and CDR2 (germline): MNHEY, SVGAGI. CDR3 size: 15 residues. Trimming removed 6 bases from V and 1 base from J, with 16 bases in between. In nucleotides, the CDR3 is TGTGCCAGCAGCGGGGGGGACAGCGCATCCTACGAGCAGTACTTC. Protein sequence: CASSGGDSASYEQYF.